These 12 T cell receptor beta chains share one sample of origin, sequenced in a study of T-cell memory formation after mild COVID-19. TCRdb used MiXCR to reprocess the 5' RACE reads, holding one entry per CDR3 protein. Here the sample spans roughly 58,000 distinct CDR3 sequences, 9.5% being singletons. The sequenced sample was PBMCs or a T cell subset sorted from them (not recorded which). Every receptor here comes from a man aged 18 to 30 who had mild COVID-19 (a few samples of this study predate the infection). Cell type and time point are not known.

This clonotype was observed a few times. The chain employs TRBV6-2 or TRBV6-3 and TRBJ2-7; D is possibly TRBD1 or TRBD2 (5 bases each). The V end lost 0 bases, the J end lost 4 bases, and 19 bases lay between the germline ends. This CDR3 region has 17 residues. Germline CDR1 reads MNHEY; CDR2 reads SVGEGT. The DNA of the CDR3 is TGTGCCAGCAGTTACTCGAGGATTGTAGATGGGACGTACGAGCAGTACGTC. This gives the protein CASSYSRIVDGTYEQYV.

This clonotype showed up just a few times. The rearrangement links TRBV29-1 to TRBJ1-2, with D unclear. This CDR3 is 10 amino acids long. CDR1 and CDR2 from the germline V gene are SQVTM and ANQGSEA. V lost 3 bases, J lost 5 bases, and 4 bases lay in between. This CDR3 is CSVDKYGYTF. In DNA form, the CDR3 reads TGCAGCGTTGATAAGTATGGCTACACCTTC.

In its sample, this clonotype was seen a few times. The genes are TRBV28 and TRBJ1-1, with D possibly being TRBD1 (6 bases). With 5 bases removed from V and 0 bases from J, the gap between germline ends came to 10 bases. CDR3 length equals 14 residues. Germline CDR1 and CDR2: MDHEN and SYDVKM. Here the CDR3 DNA reads TGTGCCAGCAGTGGACAGCCCTTGAACACTGAAGCTTTCTTT. This codes for CASSGQPLNTEAFF.

DNA for the CDR3: TGCGCCAGCAGCTTGGACAGGAGGGGCTACGAGCAGTACTTC. This sequence encodes CASSLDRRGYEQYF. The chain has TRBV5-1 and TRBJ2-7; D may be TRBD2 (6 bases). V was clipped by 0 bases and J by 3 bases, with 10 bases between them. The CDR3 is 14 residues long. Germline values: CDR1 SGHRS, CDR2 YFSETQ. The whole variable domain, remainder taken from reference TRBV5-1 and TRBJ2-7, is KAGVTQTPRYLIKTRGQQVTLSCSPISGHRSVSWYQQTPGQGLQFLFEYFSETQRNKGNFPGRFSGRQFSNSRSEMNVSTLELGDSALYLCASSLDRRGYEQYFGPGTRLTVT.

The gene calls are TRBV6-1 and TRBJ1-1, with D perhaps matching TRBD1 (5 bases). Germline V gene data show CDR1 as MNHNS and CDR2 as SASEGT. The CDR3 has 13 residues. Trimming removed 7 bases from V and 2 bases from J, with 11 bases in between. This chain's CDR3 is CASTRQRNTEAFF. DNA for the CDR3: TGTGCCAGCACACGACAGAGAAACACTGAAGCTTTCTTT.

This clonotype was picked up a small number of times. The chain links TRBV29-1 to TRBJ1-1, with D perhaps matching TRBD1 (5 bases). In germline, CDR1 is SQVTM, CDR2 ANQGSEA. This CDR3 has 14 residues. V lost 4 bases, J lost 0 bases, and 12 bases lay in between. The chain's CDR3 is CSVARDPLNTEAFF. The CDR3 DNA follows: TGCAGCGTTGCTCGGGACCCTTTGAACACTGAAGCTTTCTTT. The whole variable domain, remainder taken from reference TRBV29-1 and TRBJ1-1, is SAVISQKPSRDICQRGTSLTIQCQVDSQVTMMFWYRQQPGQSLTLIATANQGSEATYESGFVIDKFPISRPNLTFSTLTVSNMSPEDSSIYLCSVARDPLNTEAFFGQGTRLTVV.

This clonotype has at least ten counts. The rearrangement uses TRBV27 and TRBJ2-7, with D perhaps being TRBD1 or TRBD2 (5 bases each). Germline V gene lookup returns CDR1 MNHEY and CDR2 SMNVEV (reference sequence). This CDR3 spans 15 amino acids. The V end was cut by 2 bases, the J end by 0 bases, with 11 bases between. For the CDR3, the DNA is TGTGCCAGCAGTTTAGCCGGGGCGAGCTCCTACGAGCAGTACTTC. It specifies CASSLAGASSYEQYF.

The V call is TRBV29-1, the J call TRBJ1-5, with D unclear. This CDR3 is 10 amino acids long. Per germline, CDR1 SQVTM and CDR2 ANQGSEA. Trimming removed 6 bases at V and 4 bases at J, with 4 bases between. The CDR3 DNA is TGCAGCGTGGGTAATCAGCCCCAGCATTTT. This gives the protein CSVGNQPQHF.

The chain uses TRBV12-3 or TRBV12-4 and TRBJ1-2; D might be TRBD1 (5 bases). CDR3 length: 13 residues. V shed 0 bases and J shed 9 bases, with 11 bases lying between them. The CDR3 DNA reads as TGTGCCAGCAGTTTAGCACCGCAGGGAAGCTACACCTTC. Encoded protein: CASSLAPQGSYTF.

This clonotype was found a few times. The chain links TRBV5-1 to TRBJ1-1; D perhaps matches TRBD1 (5 bases). Germline loops: CDR1 SGHRS, CDR2 YFSETQ. The V and J ends lost 3 bases and 1 base respectively, with 7 bases between them. The CDR3 length is 13 residues. CDR3 DNA sequence: TGCGCCAGCAGCTCTAGGGGGAACACTGAAGCTTTCTTT. Its translation: CASSSRGNTEAFF. The full variable domain, its missing parts supplied by reference TRBV5-1 and TRBJ1-1, is KAGVTQTPRYLIKTRGQQVTLSCSPISGHRSVSWYQQTPGQGLQFLFEYFSETQRNKGNFPGRFSGRQFSNSRSEMNVSTLELGDSALYLCASSSRGNTEAFFGQGTRLTVV.

This clonotype was recorded a few times. The chain employs TRBV11-2 and TRBJ2-1, with TRBD1 matching 7 bases. The germline V gene encodes CDR1 SGHAT and CDR2 FQNNGV. The CDR3 is made up of 15 amino acids. The ends lost 2 bases at V and 7 bases at J; junction bases unmatched: 8. CDR3: CASSLWIVQGNEQFF. The CDR3 bases are TGTGCCAGCAGCTTATGGATCGTACAGGGGAATGAGCAGTTCTTC.

This sequence joins TRBV5-1 and TRBJ2-5, with D possibly matching TRBD2 (5 bases). V lost 0 bases and J 5 bases, leaving 11 bases between the germline ends. There are 14 residues in the CDR3. Germline CDR1 and CDR2: SGHRS and YFSETQ. CDR3 sequence reads: CASSLGMGEETQYF. In DNA form, the CDR3 reads TGCGCCAGCAGCTTGGGTATGGGAGAGGAGACCCAGTACTTC. Full variable domain (rest looked up from reference TRBV5-1 and TRBJ2-5): KAGVTQTPRYLIKTRGQQVTLSCSPISGHRSVSWYQQTPGQGLQFLFEYFSETQRNKGNFPGRFSGRQFSNSRSEMNVSTLELGDSALYLCASSLGMGEETQYFGPGTRLLVL.